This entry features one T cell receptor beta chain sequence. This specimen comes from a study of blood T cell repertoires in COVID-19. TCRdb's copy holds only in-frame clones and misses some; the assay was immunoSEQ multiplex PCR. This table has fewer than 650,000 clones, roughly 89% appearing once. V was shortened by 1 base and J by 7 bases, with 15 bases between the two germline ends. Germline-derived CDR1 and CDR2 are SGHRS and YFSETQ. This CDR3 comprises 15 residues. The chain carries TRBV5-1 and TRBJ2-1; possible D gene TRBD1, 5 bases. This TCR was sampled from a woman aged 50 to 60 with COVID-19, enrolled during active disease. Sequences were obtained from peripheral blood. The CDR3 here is CASSLSASGANEQFF. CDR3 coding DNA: TGCGCCAGCAGCTTGAGCGCCAGTGGGGCGAATGAGCAGTTCTTC.